This TCR beta chain was recorded in a study of OX40 agonist ivuxolimab in advanced cancers. Assay: immunoSEQ multiplex PCR; the TCRdb copy retains only in-frame clones and omits some. Counted here are about 69,000 clones, 80% to 85% occurring once; the ten biggest clones make up 7.9%. V gave up 5 bases and J gave up 0 bases; unmatched junction bases: 5. CDR3 length: 15 residues. Germline values: CDR1 LNHDA, CDR2 SQIVND (reference sequence). The source of this sequence is an adult with an advanced solid tumor such as melanoma, head and neck, liver or kidney cancer. The V and J genes are TRBV19 and TRBJ2-7, with 9 bases matching TRBD1. This specimen consisted of CD4+ or CD8+ T cells sorted from blood, obtained in a trial of the OX40 agonist ivuxolimab. DNA for the CDR3: TGTGCCAGTAGTTTCGACAGGGGGTACTCCTACGAGCAGTACTTC. This sequence encodes CASSFDRGYSYEQYF.